Each of the 17 T cell receptor beta chains below was sequenced from the same sample in a study of spatial heterogeneity in lung cancer. The time point is: sample taken at primary tumor resection. The sequenced material consisted of unsorted whole RNA from tumor, nontumor lung or frozen PBMC. TCRdb fed the 5' RACE reads into MiXCR, producing one record per CDR3 protein. The sample includes around 4,000 distinct CDR3 sequences, roughly a quarter of them seen just once. Here the sequenced sample was normal lung tissue next to the tumor, taken at surgery. These receptors all stem from a male donor with early-stage non-small cell lung cancer.

By sample fraction, this clonotype is medium-sized (0.01 to 0.1%). V is TRBV6-5 and J is TRBJ2-2; D is unresolved. CDR1 is MNHEY, CDR2 SVGAGI, per germline. Trimming pared 0 bases from V and 0 bases from J, leaving 17 bases between. The CDR3 spans 19 residues. The CDR3 nucleotides are TGTGCCAGCAGTTACTCCCGGCCCGCTCGCATCGCGAACACCGGGGAGCTGTTTTTT. Protein product: CASSYSRPARIANTGELFF.

V and J are TRBV20-1 and TRBJ2-2, with D hard to call. V was cut by 3 bases and J by 4 bases, with 12 bases left in between. Per the germline V gene, CDR1 is DFQATT and CDR2 is SNEGSKA (reference sequence). This CDR3 comprises 14 residues. CDR3 region: CSARDLGTTGELFF. The CDR3 coding sequence is TGCAGTGCTAGGGACCTTGGAACCACCGGGGAGCTGTTTTTT.

The chain joins TRBV7-9 to TRBJ2-4; 7 nucleotides agree with TRBD1. Per germline, CDR1 SEHNR and CDR2 FQNEAQ (reference sequence). This CDR3 spans 14 amino acids. V shed 4 bases and J 6 bases; nucleotides not matched to a gene: 6. The chain's CDR3 is CASSSDRERNIQYF. In DNA, the CDR3 is TGTGCCAGCAGCTCAGACAGGGAGCGAAACATTCAGTACTTC. Full variable domain (rest looked up from reference TRBV7-9 and TRBJ2-4): DTGVSQNPRHKITKRGQNVTFRCDPISEHNRLYWYRQTLGQGPEFLTYFQNEAQLEKSRLLSDRFSAERPKGSFSTLEIQRTEQGDSAMYLCASSSDRERNIQYFGAGTRLSVL.

This rearrangement joins TRBV7-2 to TRBJ2-4; possibly TRBD1 for D (6 bases). V lost 5 bases to trimming and J lost 6 bases, with 8 bases between them. This CDR3 has 12 amino acids. Germline CDR1 reads SGHTA; CDR2 reads FQGNSA. This CDR3 reads CASSLDRNIQYF. Here the CDR3 DNA reads TGTGCCAGCAGCCTGGACAGAAACATTCAGTACTTC.

This clonotype was counted at least ten times. The chain is built from TRBV20-1 and TRBJ1-5, with TRBD1 matching 7 bases. The CDR3 has 16 amino acids. Trimming cost V 4 bases and J 3 bases; bases outside gene matches: 12. Germline V gene data show CDR1 as DFQATT and CDR2 as SNEGSKA (reference sequence). The CDR3 is CSAKKGGQLANQPQHF. DNA of the CDR3: TGCAGTGCTAAAAAAGGGGGACAGTTGGCCAATCAGCCCCAGCATTTT.

Relative to its sample, this clonotype is medium-sized. The V gene is TRBV6-5, the J gene TRBJ2-3, with TRBD1 as a possible D gene (6 bases). The germline V gene encodes CDR1 MNHEY and CDR2 SVGAGI. Trimming left V 6 bases short and J 4 bases short, with 11 bases between. The CDR3 totals 13 residues. The CDR3 bases are TGTGCCAGCAGCCCCGGACAGCCAGATACGCAGTATTTT. Its translation is CASSPGQPDTQYF.

By sample share, this clonotype is medium-sized. V and J are TRBV28 and TRBJ2-5; no firm D call. The CDR3 extends over 15 amino acids. The V and J ends lost 1 base and 2 bases respectively, with 11 bases between them. CDR1 and CDR2 (germline): MDHEN, SYDVKM. The CDR3 coding sequence is TGTGCCAGCAGTTTATCGACCCAGAATCAAGAGACCCAGTACTTC. Translating it yields CASSLSTQNQETQYF.

This clonotype has a count of ten or more. A junction boundary mismatches the germline segment, possibly from a read error. The chain has TRBV5-5 and TRBJ2-1, with 7 bases matching TRBD2. This CDR3 is built from 16 residues. From germline, CDR1 is SGHKS and CDR2 YYEKEE (reference sequence). For the CDR3, the DNA is TGTGTCAGCACCTCCCACCTGAGGCCTAGCGGCAATGAGCAGTTCTTC. It encodes CVSTSHLRPSGNEQFF. Filled out from reference TRBV5-5 and TRBJ2-1, the complete variable domain reads DAGVTQSPTHLIKTRGQQVTLRCSPISGHKSVSWYQQVLGQGPQFIFQYYEKEERGRGNFPDRFSARQFPNYSSELNVNALLLGDSALYLCVSTSHLRPSGNEQFFGPGTRLTVL.

By share of the sample, this clonotype is medium-sized. The chain links TRBV20-1 to TRBJ2-7; D remains ambiguous. This CDR3 contains 11 residues. The germline V and J ends were trimmed by 3 bases and 7 bases, with 10 bases remaining between them. Germline V gives CDR1 DFQATT, CDR2 SNEGSKA (reference sequence). The CDR3 region is CSASQGPEQYV. CDR3 sequence (DNA): TGCAGTGCTAGCCAAGGACCTGAGCAGTACGTC.

Ten or more counts support this clonotype. This chain joins TRBV5-1 and TRBJ1-2; D perhaps matches TRBD1 (6 bases). Germline loops: CDR1 SGHRS, CDR2 YFSETQ. Trimming removed 0 bases from V and 5 bases from J, with 11 bases in between. This CDR3 contains 14 residues. The CDR3 DNA is TGCGCCAGCAGCTTGGCCCTAGGACAGTATGGCTACACCTTC. It yields the protein CASSLALGQYGYTF.

This clonotype was seen only once. The chain carries TRBV5-1 and TRBJ2-1; 15 bases are shared with TRBD2. The CDR3 extends over 17 amino acids. From germline, CDR1 is SGHRS and CDR2 YFSETQ. V was clipped by 4 bases and J by 7 bases; unmatched bases: 9. The DNA of the CDR3 is TGCGCCAGCAGCCCGCCAGGCGGGACTAGCGGGAGGAATGAGCAGTTCTTC. Protein sequence: CASSPPGGTSGRNEQFF.

Relative to its sample, this clonotype is medium-sized. This rearrangement joins TRBV6-6 to TRBJ1-1; D is uncertain. The CDR3 length is 16 residues. From germline, CDR1 is MNHNY and CDR2 SVGAGI (reference sequence). V shed 2 bases and J shed 0 bases, with 13 bases lying between them. The CDR3 region has the DNA TGTGCCAGCAGTTACAACTCTCCAGGCGTGAACACTGAAGCTTTCTTT. This codes for CASSYNSPGVNTEAFF.

The gene calls are TRBV20-1 and TRBJ2-7, with D perhaps TRBD1 (5 bases). Per germline, CDR1 DFQATT and CDR2 SNEGSKA (reference sequence). Trimming left V 3 bases short and J 3 bases short, with 18 bases between. This CDR3 comprises 15 residues. CDR3 in DNA: TGCAGTGCTAGTCCAGGGTTTTCGAAGCACTACGAGCAGTACTTC. Protein: CSASPGFSKHYEQYF.

The rearrangement links TRBV5-1 to TRBJ2-7; 7 bases are shared with TRBD1. Trimming took 4 bases from V and 2 from J; bases not matched to a gene: 3. The CDR3 totals 13 residues. Germline assignment: CDR1 SGHRS and CDR2 YFSETQ. The CDR3 sequence: CASSLDRAYEQYF. CDR3 sequence (DNA): TGCGCCAGCAGCCTTGACAGGGCCTACGAGCAGTACTTC.

This clonotype occurred a few times. This rearrangement joins TRBV12-3 or TRBV12-4 to TRBJ1-2; possibly TRBD1 for D (6 bases). V lost 5 bases, J lost 4 bases, and 14 bases lay in between. The CDR3 loop spans 14 amino acids. CDR3 DNA sequence: TGTGCCAGCAGTCGAATCAGGGGCAGCTATGGCTACACCTTC. Translation: CASSRIRGSYGYTF.

In its sample, this clonotype is medium-sized. The chain combines TRBV2 with TRBJ1-6; no reliable D call. Germline assignment: CDR1 SNHLY and CDR2 FYNNEI. Trimming left V 6 bases short and J 6 bases short, with 12 bases between. The CDR3 is 14 residues long. CDR3 nucleotides: TGTGCCAGCAGGAACCAGGCTGTTAATTCACCCCTCCACTTT. Its protein is CASRNQAVNSPLHF.

This clonotype was counted between two and nine times. The rearrangement links TRBV11-2 to TRBJ2-1; perhaps TRBD1 as D (6 bases). The germline gives CDR1 SGHAT, CDR2 FQNNGV. The CDR3 covers 13 residues. Trimming left V 5 bases short and J 13 bases short, with 18 bases between. This CDR3 is CASSRQQGVGQFF. CDR3 nucleotide sequence: TGTGCCAGCAGCCGCCAACAGGGAGTGGGACAGTTCTTC. Looking up the rest from reference TRBV11-2 and TRBJ2-1 gives the full variable domain: EAGVAQSPRYKIIEKRQSVAFWCNPISGHATLYWYQQILGQGPKLLIQFQNNGVVDDSQLPKDRFSAERLKGVDSTLKIQPAKLEDSAVYLCASSRQQGVGQFFGPGTRLTVL.